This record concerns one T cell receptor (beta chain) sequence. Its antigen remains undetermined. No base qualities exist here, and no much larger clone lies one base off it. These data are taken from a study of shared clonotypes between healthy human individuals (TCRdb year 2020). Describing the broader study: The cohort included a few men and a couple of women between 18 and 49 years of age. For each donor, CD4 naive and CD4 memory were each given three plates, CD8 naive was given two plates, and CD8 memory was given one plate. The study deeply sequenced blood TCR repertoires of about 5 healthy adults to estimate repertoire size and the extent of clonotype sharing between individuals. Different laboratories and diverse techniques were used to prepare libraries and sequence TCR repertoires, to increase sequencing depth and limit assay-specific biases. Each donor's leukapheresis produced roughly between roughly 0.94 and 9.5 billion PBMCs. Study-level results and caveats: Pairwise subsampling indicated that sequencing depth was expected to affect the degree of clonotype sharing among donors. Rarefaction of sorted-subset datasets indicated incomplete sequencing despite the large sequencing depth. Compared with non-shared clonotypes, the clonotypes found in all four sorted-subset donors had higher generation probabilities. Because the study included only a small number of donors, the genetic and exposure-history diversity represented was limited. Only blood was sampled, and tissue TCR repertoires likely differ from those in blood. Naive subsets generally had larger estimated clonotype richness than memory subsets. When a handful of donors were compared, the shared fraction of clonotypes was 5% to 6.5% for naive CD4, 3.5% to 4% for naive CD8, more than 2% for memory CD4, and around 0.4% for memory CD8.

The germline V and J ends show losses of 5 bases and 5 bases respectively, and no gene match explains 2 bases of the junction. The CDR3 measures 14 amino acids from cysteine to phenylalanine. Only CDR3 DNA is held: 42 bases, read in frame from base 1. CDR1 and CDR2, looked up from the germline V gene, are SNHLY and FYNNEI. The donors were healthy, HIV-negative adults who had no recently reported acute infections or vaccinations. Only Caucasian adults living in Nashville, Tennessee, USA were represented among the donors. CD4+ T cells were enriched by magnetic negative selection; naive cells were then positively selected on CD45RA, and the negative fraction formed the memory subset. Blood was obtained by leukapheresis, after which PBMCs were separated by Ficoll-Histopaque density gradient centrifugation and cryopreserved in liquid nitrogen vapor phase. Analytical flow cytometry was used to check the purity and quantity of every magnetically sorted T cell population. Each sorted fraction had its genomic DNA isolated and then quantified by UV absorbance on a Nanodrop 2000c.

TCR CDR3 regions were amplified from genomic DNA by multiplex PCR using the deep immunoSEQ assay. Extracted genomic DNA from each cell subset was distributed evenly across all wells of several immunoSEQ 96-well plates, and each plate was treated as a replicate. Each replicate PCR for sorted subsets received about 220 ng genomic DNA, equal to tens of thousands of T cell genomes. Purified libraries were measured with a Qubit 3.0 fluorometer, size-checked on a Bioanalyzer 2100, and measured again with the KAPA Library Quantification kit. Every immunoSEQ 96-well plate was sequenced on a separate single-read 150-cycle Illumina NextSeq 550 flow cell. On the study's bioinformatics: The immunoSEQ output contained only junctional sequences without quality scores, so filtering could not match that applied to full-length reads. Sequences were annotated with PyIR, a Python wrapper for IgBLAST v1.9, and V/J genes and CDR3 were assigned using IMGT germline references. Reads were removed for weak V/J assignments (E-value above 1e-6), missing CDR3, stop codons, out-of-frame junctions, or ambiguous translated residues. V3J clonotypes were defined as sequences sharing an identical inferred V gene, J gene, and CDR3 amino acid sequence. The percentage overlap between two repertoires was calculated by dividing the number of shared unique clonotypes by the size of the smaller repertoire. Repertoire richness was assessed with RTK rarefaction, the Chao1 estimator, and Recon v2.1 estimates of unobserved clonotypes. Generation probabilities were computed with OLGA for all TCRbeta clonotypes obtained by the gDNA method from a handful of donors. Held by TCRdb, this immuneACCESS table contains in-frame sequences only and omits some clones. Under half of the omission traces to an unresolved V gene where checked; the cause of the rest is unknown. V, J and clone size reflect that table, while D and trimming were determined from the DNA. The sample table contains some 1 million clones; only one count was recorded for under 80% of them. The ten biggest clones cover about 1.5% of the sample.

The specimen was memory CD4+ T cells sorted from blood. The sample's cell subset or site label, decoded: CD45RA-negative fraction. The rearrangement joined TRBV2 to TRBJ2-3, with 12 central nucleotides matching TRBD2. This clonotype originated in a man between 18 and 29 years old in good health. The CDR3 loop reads CASSTSGGRDTQYF. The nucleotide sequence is TGTGCCAGCAGTACTAGCGGGGGGAGAGATACGCAGTATTTT.